This T cell receptor beta chain is drawn from a study of CD8 T cells in ankylosing spondylitis. TCRdb reprocessed the 5' RACE reads with MiXCR, giving one entry per CDR3 protein. The table lists over 400,000 distinct CDR3 sequences, 25% to 30% of them singletons. Overall study findings and caveats: Within ankylosing spondylitis blood, a TCR beta motif made up of roughly eight highly homologous variants appeared to be characteristic.

The CDR3 has 15 amino acids. Germline V lookup: CDR1 SGHNT, CDR2 YYREEE (reference sequence). V lost 7 bases and J lost 5, with 19 bases in between. About this clonotype itself: Its antigen is not identified.

The TCR comes from a male donor with ankylosing spondylitis. J is TRBJ2-1 and V is TRBV5-4; unclear D gene. The sequenced sample was blood, either unsorted or a sorted T cell fraction (not recorded which). The CDR3 coding sequence is TGTGCCAGCGGCCCAACTGGTGGGCGGAACAATGAGCAGTTCTTC. Encoded protein: CASGPTGGRNNEQFF.